This T cell receptor beta chain was sequenced in a study of OX40 agonist ivuxolimab in advanced cancers. Describing the broader study: Ivuxolimab was a fully human IgG2 agonistic monoclonal antibody targeting the costimulatory receptor OX40 (CD134). Intravenous ivuxolimab was administered to patients every 2 weeks at six dose levels: 0.01, 0.1, 0.3, 1.5, 3 and 10 mg/kg. Of the roughly 50 dose-escalation patients, hepatocellular carcinoma was present in approximately 20, melanoma in about 15, renal cell carcinoma in 9 and head and neck cancer in 9. The dose-escalation cohort was about 83% male with a mean age of about 60 years, ranging from roughly 20 to 85. Patients were allowed to have had prior anti-PD-1, anti-PD-L1 or anti-CTLA-4 therapy, and around 40% of the dose-escalation patients had previously received checkpoint inhibitors. Partial responses were achieved by three dose-escalation patients, of whom one had hepatocellular carcinoma and two had cutaneous melanoma. The point of sequencing TCRbeta in the periphery was to test whether ivuxolimab changed TCR sequence diversity and drove clonal T-cell expansion. The paper reports the monotherapy dose-escalation portion (N of about 51 patients) of the phase I ivuxolimab trial.

On the study overall, not on this receptor specifically: Low levels of normalized T-cell clonal expansion were also seen in some patients who did not respond. At doses of 0.1 to 3.0 mg/kg, clonal expansion of both CD4+ and CD8+ T cells in blood was seen between baseline and week 6. Which antigens the clonally expanded peripheral T cells were specific for was not determined. On average, CD8+ T cells showed more expanded clones than CD4+ T cells after ivuxolimab. In partial responders in the 0.1-3.0 mg/kg groups, normalized peripheral clonal expansion was found to be among the lowest, especially among CD8+ T cells.

The CDR3, from cysteine to phenylalanine, totals 15 residues. The DNA shown is the 45-base CDR3, in frame from base 1. CDR1 and CDR2 (SEHNR, FQNEAQ) derive from the germline V gene (reference sequence). Cut back by 5 bases and 0 bases, the V and J ends lie 8 bases apart. Genomic DNA was extracted from sorted cells for sequencing of the TCRbeta CDR3 region. TCRbeta CDR3 regions were sequenced using the immunoSEQ Assay. TCRdb holds this immuneACCESS table with in-frame rearrangements only. Some clones are missing; in checked studies, unresolved V genes explain under half, and the rest has no known cause. For this sample there are tens of thousands of clones; roughly 90% appear just once. 4.9% of the sample goes to the ten largest clones. Comments on this clone: What antigen it recognizes has not been identified. Qualities for individual bases were not recorded, and no much larger clone is one base off.

The trial excluded patients who had a history of autoimmune disease or who were on systemic immunosuppression. In every dose cohort, peripheral blood was drawn for TCR sequencing at baseline, cycle 4 day 1, and cycle 7 day 1. The samples were taken from a phase I, first-in-human, multicenter, open-label dose-escalation trial of ivuxolimab. Adults with locally advanced or metastatic head and neck squamous cell, hepatocellular, melanoma or renal cell carcinoma were enrolled in the trial. CD4+ and CD8+ T cells were sorted separately from peripheral blood before TCR sequencing. The sequence joins TRBV7-9 to TRBJ2-6, with the D gene uncertain. The sequence was obtained from an adult with an advanced solid tumor such as melanoma, head and neck, liver or kidney cancer. This sample comprised CD4+ or CD8+ T cells sorted from blood, obtained in a trial of the OX40 agonist ivuxolimab. CDR3 loop: CASSPVGSGANVLTF. Read as DNA, the sequence is TGTGCCAGCAGCCCAGTCGGCTCTGGGGCCAACGTCCTGACTTTC.